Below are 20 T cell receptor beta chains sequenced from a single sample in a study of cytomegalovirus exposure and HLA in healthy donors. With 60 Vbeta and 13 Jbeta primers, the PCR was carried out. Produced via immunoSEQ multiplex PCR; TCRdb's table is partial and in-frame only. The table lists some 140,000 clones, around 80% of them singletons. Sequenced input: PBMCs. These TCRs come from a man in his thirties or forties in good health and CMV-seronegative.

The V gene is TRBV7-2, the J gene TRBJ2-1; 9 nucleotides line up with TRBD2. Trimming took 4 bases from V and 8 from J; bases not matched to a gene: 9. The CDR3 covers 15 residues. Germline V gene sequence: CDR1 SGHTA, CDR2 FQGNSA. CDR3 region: CASSSSPSGNDEQFF. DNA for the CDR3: TGTGCCAGCAGCTCTAGCCCTAGCGGGAACGATGAGCAGTTCTTC.

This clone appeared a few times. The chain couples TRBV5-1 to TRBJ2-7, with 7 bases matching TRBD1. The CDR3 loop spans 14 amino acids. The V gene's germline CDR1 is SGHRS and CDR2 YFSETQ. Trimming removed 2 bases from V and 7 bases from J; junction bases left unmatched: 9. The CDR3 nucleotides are TGCGCCAGCAGCTTTGACAGGGCGTACGAAGAGCAGTACTTC. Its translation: CASSFDRAYEEQYF.

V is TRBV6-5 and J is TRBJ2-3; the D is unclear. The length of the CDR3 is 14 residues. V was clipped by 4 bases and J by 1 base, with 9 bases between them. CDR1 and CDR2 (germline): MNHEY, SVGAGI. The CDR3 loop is CASSFQSGTDTQYF. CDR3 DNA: TGTGCCAGCAGTTTTCAGTCAGGCACAGATACGCAGTATTTT.

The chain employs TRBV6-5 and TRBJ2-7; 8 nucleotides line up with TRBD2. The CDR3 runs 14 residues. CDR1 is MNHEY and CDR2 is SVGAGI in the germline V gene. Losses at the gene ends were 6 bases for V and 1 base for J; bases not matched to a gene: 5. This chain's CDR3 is CASRKRGLSYEQYF. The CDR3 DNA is TGTGCCAGCAGAAAGCGGGGGCTTTCCTACGAGCAGTACTTC.

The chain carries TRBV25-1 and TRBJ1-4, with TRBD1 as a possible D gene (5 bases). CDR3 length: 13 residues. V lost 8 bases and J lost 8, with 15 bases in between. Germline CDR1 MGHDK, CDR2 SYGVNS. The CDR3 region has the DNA TGTGCCAGCGAGATTAGGGGTAGGGAAAAACTGTTTTTT. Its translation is CASEIRGREKLFF.

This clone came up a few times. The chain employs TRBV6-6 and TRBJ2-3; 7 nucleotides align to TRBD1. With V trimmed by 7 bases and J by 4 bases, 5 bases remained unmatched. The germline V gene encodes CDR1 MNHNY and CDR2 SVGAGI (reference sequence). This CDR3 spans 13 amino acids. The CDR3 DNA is TGTGCCAGCACACGACAGGGCGCAGATACGCAGTATTTT. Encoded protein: CASTRQGADTQYF.

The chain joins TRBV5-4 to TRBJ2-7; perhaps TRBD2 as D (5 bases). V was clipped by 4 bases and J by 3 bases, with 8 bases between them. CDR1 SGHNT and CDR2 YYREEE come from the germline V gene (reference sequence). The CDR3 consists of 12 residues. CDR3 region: CASSLRDYEQYF. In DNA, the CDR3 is TGTGCCAGCAGCCTCCGGGACTACGAGCAGTACTTC.

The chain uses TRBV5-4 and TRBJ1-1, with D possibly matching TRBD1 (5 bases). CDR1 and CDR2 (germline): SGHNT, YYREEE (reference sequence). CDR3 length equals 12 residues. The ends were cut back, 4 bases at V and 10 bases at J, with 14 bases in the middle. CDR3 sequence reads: CASSRPGLGAFF. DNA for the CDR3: TGTGCCAGCAGCCGTCCGGGACTCGGAGCTTTCTTT. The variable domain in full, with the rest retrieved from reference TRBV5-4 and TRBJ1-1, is ETGVTQSPTHLIKTRGQQVTLRCSSQSGHNTVSWYQQALGQGPQFIFQYYREEENGRGNFPPRFSGLQFPNYSSELNVNALELDDSALYLCASSRPGLGAFFGQGTRLTVV.

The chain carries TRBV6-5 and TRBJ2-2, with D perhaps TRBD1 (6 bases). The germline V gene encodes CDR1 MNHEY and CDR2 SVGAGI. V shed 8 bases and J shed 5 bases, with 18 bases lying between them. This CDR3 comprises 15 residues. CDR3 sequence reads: CASRTQGRGTGELFF. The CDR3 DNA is TGTGCCAGCCGTACTCAGGGGCGAGGGACCGGGGAGCTGTTTTTT.

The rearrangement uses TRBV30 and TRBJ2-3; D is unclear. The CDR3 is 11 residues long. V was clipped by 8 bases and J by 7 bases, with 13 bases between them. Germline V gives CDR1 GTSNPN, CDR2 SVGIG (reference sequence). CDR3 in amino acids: CAGQYGYTQYF. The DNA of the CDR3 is TGTGCCGGGCAGTACGGTTATACGCAGTATTTT.

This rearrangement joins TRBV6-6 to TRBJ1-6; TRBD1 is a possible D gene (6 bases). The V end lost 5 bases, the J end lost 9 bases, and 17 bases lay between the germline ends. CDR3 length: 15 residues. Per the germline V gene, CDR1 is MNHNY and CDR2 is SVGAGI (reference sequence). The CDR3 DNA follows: TGTGCCAGCAGTACCCTAGCCCAGGGGTCTTCACCCCTCCACTTT. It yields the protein CASSTLAQGSSPLHF.

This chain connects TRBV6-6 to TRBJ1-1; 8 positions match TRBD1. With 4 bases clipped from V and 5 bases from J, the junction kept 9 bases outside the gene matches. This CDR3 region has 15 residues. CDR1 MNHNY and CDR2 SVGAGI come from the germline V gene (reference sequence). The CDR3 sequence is CASSSLGQGKTEAFF. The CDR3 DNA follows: TGTGCCAGCAGTTCCCTCGGACAGGGAAAAACTGAAGCTTTCTTT.

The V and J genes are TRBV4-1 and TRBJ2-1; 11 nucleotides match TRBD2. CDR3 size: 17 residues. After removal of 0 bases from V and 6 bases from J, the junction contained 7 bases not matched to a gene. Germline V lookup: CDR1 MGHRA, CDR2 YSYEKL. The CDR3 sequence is CASSQDLILAGANEQFF. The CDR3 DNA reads TGCGCCAGCAGCCAAGATCTGATACTAGCGGGGGCCAATGAGCAGTTCTTC.

DNA of the CDR3: TGTGCCAGCAGTTACGGACTAGCGGGAGATGGGCAGTATTTT. Encoded protein: CASSYGLAGDGQYF. The chain links TRBV6-5 to TRBJ2-3; TRBD2 aligns across 13 bases. Germline values: CDR1 MNHEY, CDR2 SVGAGI. Trimming took 2 bases from V and 11 from J; bases not matched to a gene: 4. The CDR3 is 14 amino acids.

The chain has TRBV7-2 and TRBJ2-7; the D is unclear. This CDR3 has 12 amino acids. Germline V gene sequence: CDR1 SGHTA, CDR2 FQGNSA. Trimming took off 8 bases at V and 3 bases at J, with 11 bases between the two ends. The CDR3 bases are TGTGCCAGCGCCCGGTCAGGCTACGAGCAGTACTTC. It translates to CASARSGYEQYF.

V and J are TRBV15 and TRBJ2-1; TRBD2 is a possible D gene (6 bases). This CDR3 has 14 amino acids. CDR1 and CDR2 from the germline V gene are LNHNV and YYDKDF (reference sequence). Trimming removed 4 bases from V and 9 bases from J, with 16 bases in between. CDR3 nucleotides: TGTGCCACCAGCACCGACTTAGCGGCCGCTGAGCAGTTCTTC. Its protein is CATSTDLAAAEQFF.

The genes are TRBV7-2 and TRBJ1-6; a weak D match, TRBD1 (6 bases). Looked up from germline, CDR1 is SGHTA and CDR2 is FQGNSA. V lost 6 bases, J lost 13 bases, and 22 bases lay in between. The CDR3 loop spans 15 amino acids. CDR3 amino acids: CASSNRFGTTSPLHF. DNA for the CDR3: TGTGCCAGCAGTAACCGTTTTGGGACAACTTCCCCCCTCCACTTT.

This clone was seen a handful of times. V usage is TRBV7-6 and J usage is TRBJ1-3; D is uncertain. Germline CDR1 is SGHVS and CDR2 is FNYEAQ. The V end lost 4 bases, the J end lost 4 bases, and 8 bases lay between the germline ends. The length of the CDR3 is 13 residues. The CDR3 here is CASSSQIGNTIYF. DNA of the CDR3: TGTGCCAGCAGCTCACAGATAGGAAACACCATATATTTT.

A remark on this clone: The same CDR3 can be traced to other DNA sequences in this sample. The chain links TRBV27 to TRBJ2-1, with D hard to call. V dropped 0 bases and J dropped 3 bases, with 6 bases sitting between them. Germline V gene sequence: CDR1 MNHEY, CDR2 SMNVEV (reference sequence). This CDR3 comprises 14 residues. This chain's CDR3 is CASSLSSVYNEQFF. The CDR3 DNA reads TGTGCCAGCAGTTTATCGTCGGTCTACAATGAGCAGTTCTTC.

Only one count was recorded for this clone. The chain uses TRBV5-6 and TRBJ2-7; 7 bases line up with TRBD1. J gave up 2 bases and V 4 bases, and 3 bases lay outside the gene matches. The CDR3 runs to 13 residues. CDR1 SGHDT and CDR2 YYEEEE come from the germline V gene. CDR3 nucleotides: TGTGCCAGCAGCAGGGGGCGAGCCTACGAGCAGTACTTC. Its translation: CASSRGRAYEQYF.